The TCR beta chain under discussion was sequenced for a study of CD8+ T cells in alopecia areata (dated by TCRdb to the late 2010s). Looking at the study overall: The treated patients took part in an open-label pilot trial in which moderate-to-severe alopecia areata was treated with oral tofacitinib at 5 to 10 mg twice daily. Patients stayed on tofacitinib for 6 to 18 months and then had 6 months of follow-up off drug so that delayed response and recurrence could be assessed. To study T cell clonal expansion in alopecia areata, the researchers applied high-throughput TCRbeta sequencing to both the C3H/HeJ mouse model and human patients. Scalp tissue and sorted CD4+ and CD8+ peripheral blood T cells from patchy and totalis/universalis alopecia areata patients and from healthy controls were covered by human TCRbeta sequencing. Biopsies were taken from tofacitinib-treated patients at baseline and again at 4 and 24 weeks into treatment, and several of those patients also had a later scalp biopsy. Clonality in the scalp was compared among normal scalp (n=4), patchy alopecia areata scalp (n=8), and alopecia totalis/universalis scalp (n=8). RNA was obtained with the PAXgene miRNA kit for fixed scalp, the miRNeasy kit for PBMCs, and the RNeasy kit for mouse skin. TCRbeta CDR3 regions were amplified by immunoSEQ multiplex PCR with 35 Vbeta forward and 13 Jbeta reverse primers.

Receptor amplification or capture employed the immunoSEQ multiplex PCR assay. To provide template for TCR sequencing, every sample had RNA extracted and reverse transcribed into cDNA. First-strand cDNA was synthesized with SuperScript III using a 2:1 mix of oligo-dT and random hexamers. Amplification bias was assessed with a synthetic immune receptor repertoire, and residual bias was removed computationally. For the original study's pipeline: Raw reads were preprocessed to remove errors, and CDR3 was defined according to IMGT conventions as the region from the conserved cysteine to phenylalanine. Clonality was computed as 1 minus the Shannon entropy, with the entropy normalized by log2 of the number of productive unique TCRs. Whether each scalp clone was CD4 or CD8 was inferred by checking scalp TCRbeta sequences against the CD4 and CD8 repertoires from sorted blood. TCRdb limited this immuneACCESS table to in-frame rearrangements with V and J called. A share of clones is missing; checked studies link under half to unresolved V genes, and the rest is unexplained. The DNA was the basis for D and trimming; V, J and clone size are from that table. The sample contains roughly 130,000 clones, around 60% of them found a single time. Less than 5.5% of the sample belongs to the ten largest clones.

General conclusions and limits of the study: Unlike mouse skin, which is dominated by gammadelta T cells, normal human skin has resident alphabeta T cells that are also sequenced, and this complicates analysis of the scalp TCR repertoire. Shared TCR sequences between patients were less evident than in mice, which may be partly attributable to HLA diversity in the patient population. Compared with normal scalp, lesional scalp had higher clonality and more expanded CD8+ clones, particularly in alopecia totalis/universalis, a pattern that suggests antigenic drive.

The sample's time point label is to be understood as: baseline before oral tofacitinib. From alopecia areata patients, peripheral blood was collected along with lesional scalp punch biopsies. After PBMCs were isolated by density centrifugation and stained for CD3, CD4 and CD8, a FACSAria was used to sort CD4+ and CD8+ T cells. This clone was seen just once. The antigen this receptor binds is unknown. The sample holds no much larger clone one base away, and base qualities are not on file. Sample: CD4+ T cells sorted from blood, taken at week 0. This TCR was recovered from a human donor with alopecia areata.

At the DNA level, the sequence is TGTGCCAGCAGCTTAGAAAGTAACACTGAAGCTTTCTTT. Translated, this gives CASSLESNTEAFF. This sequence uses TRBV11-2 and TRBJ1-1; the D gene is unclear. For CDR1 and CDR2, the germline V gene lists SGHAT and FQNNGV. V is clipped by 0 bases and J by 2 bases, and the sequence between their germline boundaries is 4 bases long. Counted from cysteine to phenylalanine, this CDR3 has 13 amino acids. The read is trimmed to its CDR3 DNA, 39 bases read in frame from base 1.